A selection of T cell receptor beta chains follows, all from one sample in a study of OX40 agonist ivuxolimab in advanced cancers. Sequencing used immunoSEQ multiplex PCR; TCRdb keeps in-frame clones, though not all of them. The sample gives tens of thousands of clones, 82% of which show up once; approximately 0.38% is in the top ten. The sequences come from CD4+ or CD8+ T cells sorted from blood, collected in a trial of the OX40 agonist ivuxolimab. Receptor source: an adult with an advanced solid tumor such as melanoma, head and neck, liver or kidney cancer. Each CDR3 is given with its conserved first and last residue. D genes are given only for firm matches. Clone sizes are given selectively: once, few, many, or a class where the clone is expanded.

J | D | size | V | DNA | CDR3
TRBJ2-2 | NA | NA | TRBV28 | TGTGCCAGCAGTTTGGCCGGGGAGCTGTTTTTT | CASSLAGELFF
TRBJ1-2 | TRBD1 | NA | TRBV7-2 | TGTGCCAGCAGCTTAGACAGGGGGTACGCCTATGGCTACACCTTC | CASSLDRGYAYGYTF
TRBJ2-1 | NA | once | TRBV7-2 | TGTGCCAGCAGCCCCCTTAATACGGGGCGAGAGCAGTTCTTC | CASSPLNTGREQFF
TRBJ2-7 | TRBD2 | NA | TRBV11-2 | TGTGCCAGCAGCTTAGCTAGCGGGATGTACTACTCCGAGCAGTACTTC | CASSLASGMYYSEQYF
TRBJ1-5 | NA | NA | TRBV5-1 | TGCGCCAGCAGCACGGACGGAACCAATCAGCCCCAGCATTTT | CASSTDGTNQPQHF
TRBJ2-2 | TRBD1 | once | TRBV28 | TGTGCCATGACAGGGGACACCGGGGAGCTGTTTTTT | CAMTGDTGELFF
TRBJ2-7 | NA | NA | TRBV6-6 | TGTGCCAGCAGTTACGGGGACACCTCCTACGAGCAGTACTTC | CASSYGDTSYEQYF
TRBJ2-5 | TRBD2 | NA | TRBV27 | TGTGCCAGCACACAGACTAGCGGGGGTGGGACCCAGTACTTC | CASTQTSGGGTQYF
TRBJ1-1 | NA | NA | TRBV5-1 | TGCGCCAGCAGCTACGAGGGGCACACTGAAGCTTTCTTT | CASSYEGHTEAFF
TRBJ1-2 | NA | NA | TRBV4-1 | TGCGCCAGCAGCCCCCCATCGGAAGCTAACTATGGCTACACCTTC | CASSPPSEANYGYTF
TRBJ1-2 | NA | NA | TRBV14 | TGTGCCAGCAGCCCAAATGAGGGCTATGGCTACACCTTC | CASSPNEGYGYTF
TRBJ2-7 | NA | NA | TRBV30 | TGTGCCTGCCACCCCGGGGGATACGAGCAGTACTTC | CACHPGGYEQYF
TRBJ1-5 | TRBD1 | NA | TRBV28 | TGTGCCAGCAGCCTTGGACAGGGGGCTTATGGCAATCAGCCCCAGCATTTT | CASSLGQGAYGNQPQHF
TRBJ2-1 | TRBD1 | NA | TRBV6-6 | TGTGCCAGCAGCCCGGGACAGAACAATGAGCAGTTCTTC | CASSPGQNNEQFF
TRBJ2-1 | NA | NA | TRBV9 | TGTGCCAGCAGCGTATTTGCTAGCGAGCACAATGAGCAGTTCTTC | CASSVFASEHNEQFF
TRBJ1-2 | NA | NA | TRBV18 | TGTGCCAGCTCACTAGGTGGACTAAACTATGGCTACACCTTC | CASSLGGLNYGYTF
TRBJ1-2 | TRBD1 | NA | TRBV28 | TGTGCCAGCAGTGACAGGGTAGCAAGGAATGGCTACACCTTC | CASSDRVARNGYTF
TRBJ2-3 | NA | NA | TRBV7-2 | TGTGCCAGCAGCTTATCTTTCACAGATACGCAGTATTTT | CASSLSFTDTQYF
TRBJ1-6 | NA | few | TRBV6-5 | TGTGCCAGCAGTTACTCGATCGATTCACCCCTCCACTTT | CASSYSIDSPLHF
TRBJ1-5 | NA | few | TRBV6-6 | TGTGCCAGCAGTTATAGACAGGATCGGCAGCCCCAGCATTTT | CASSYRQDRQPQHF
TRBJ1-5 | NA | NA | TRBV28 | TGTGCCAGCAGATCCGTCGGCAGCCTCAATCAGCCCCAGCATTTT | CASRSVGSLNQPQHF
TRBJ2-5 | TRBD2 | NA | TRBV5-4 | TGTGCCAGCAGCTTTGGGGGAGGGAAGGGAGAGACCCAGTACTTC | CASSFGGGKGETQYF
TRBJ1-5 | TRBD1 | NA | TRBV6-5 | TGTGCCAGCAGACGACAGGGAACAGGGCAGCCCCAGCATTTT | CASRRQGTGQPQHF
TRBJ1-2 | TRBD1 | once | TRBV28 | TGTGCCAGCATCGCCCCGGGGGACAGTGATGGCTACACCTTC | CASIAPGDSDGYTF
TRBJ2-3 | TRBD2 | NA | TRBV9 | TGTGCCAGCAGCGGACTACTAGCGCCAGATACGCAGTATTTT | CASSGLLAPDTQYF
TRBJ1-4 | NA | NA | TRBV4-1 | TGCGCCAGCAGCCAGTCCGGAGGGGGAGAAAAACTGTTTTTT | CASSQSGGGEKLFF
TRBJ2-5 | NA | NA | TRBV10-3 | TGTGCCATCAGTGAGACGGTGGGAGAGACCCAGTACTTC | CAISETVGETQYF
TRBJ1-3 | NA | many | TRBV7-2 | TGTGCCAGCAGCCAGACAGGAGGCGACGGTAGCACCATATATTTT | CASSQTGGDGSTIYF
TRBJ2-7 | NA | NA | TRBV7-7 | TGTGCCAGCAGCGGAGGGTCCTCCTACGAGCAGTACTTC | CASSGGSSYEQYF
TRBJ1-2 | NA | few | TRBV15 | TGTGCCACCAGCAGAGGGGATCCGCAAGCTAACTATGGCTACACCTTC | CATSRGDPQANYGYTF
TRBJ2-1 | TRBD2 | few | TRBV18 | TGTGCCAGCTCACCATACCTAGCGGGGCGACAAACCAATGAGCAGTTCTTC | CASSPYLAGRQTNEQFF
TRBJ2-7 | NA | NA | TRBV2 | TGTGCCAGCAGACGTAGTTTCGAGCAGTACTTC | CASRRSFEQYF
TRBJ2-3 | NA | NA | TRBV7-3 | TGTGCCAGCAGCCCCCAGCCGAGGGATACGCAGTATTTT | CASSPQPRDTQYF
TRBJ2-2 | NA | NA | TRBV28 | TGTGCCAGCAGCCCATTGGCCCCGACGGGCACCGGGGAGCTGTTTTTT | CASSPLAPTGTGELFF
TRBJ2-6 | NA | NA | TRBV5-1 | TGCGCCAGCAGTCGGTCTGGGGCCAACGTCCTGACTTTC | CASSRSGANVLTF
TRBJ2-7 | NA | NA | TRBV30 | TGTGCCTGGAGGGGGGGACAGTACGAGCAGTACTTC | CAWRGGQYEQYF
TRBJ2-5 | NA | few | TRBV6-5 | TGTGCCAGCAGTTACTCCCGGGTCCACGAGGAAGAGACCCAGTACTTC | CASSYSRVHEEETQYF
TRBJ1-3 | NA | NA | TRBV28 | TGTGCCAGCAGTTCGCCAGGGTCGCACCTCCGAAACACCATATATTTT | CASSSPGSHLRNTIYF
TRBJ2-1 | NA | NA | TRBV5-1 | TGCGCCAGCAGCTTGGCGGCGCTCAATGAGCAGTTCTTC | CASSLAALNEQFF
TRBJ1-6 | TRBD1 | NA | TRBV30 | TGTGCCTGGAGTGTTGGAGGCAGGGGGGACTCACCCCTCCACTTT | CAWSVGGRGDSPLHF
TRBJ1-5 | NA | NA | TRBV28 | TGTGCCAGCAGTCGACGGGGGAACTATCAGCCCCAGCATTTT | CASSRRGNYQPQHF
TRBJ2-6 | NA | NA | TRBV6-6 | TGTGCCAGCGAGACTACAGGGCTAGCTGGGGCCAACGTCCTGACTTTC | CASETTGLAGANVLTF
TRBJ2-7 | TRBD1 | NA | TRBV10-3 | TGTGCCATCACCGGGACAGGGGACGAGCAGTACTTC | CAITGTGDEQYF
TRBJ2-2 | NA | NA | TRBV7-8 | TGTGCCAGCAGCTCCCCCCGAAATATGGCCGGGGAGCTGTTTTTT | CASSSPRNMAGELFF
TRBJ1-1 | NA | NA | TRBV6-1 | TGTGCCAGCAGTGCGGGGGGCGCTGGCTTTGAAGCTTTCTTT | CASSAGGAGFEAFF
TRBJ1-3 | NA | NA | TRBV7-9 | TGTGCCAGCAGCTTGTCTGGGTGGAACACCATATATTTT | CASSLSGWNTIYF
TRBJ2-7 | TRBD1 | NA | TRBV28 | TGTGCCAGCAGTTTTCCCACTCCGGGACAGGGGGCGGGAGAGCAGTACTTC | CASSFPTPGQGAGEQYF
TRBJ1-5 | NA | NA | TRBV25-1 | TGTGCCAGCAGTGAATCTGGCGTGGATAGCAATCAGCCCCAGCATTTT | CASSESGVDSNQPQHF
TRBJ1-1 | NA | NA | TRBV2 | TGTGCCAGCATTTCTAGGCCCCATTTGAACACTGAAGCTTTCTTT | CASISRPHLNTEAFF
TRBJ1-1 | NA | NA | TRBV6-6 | TGTGCCAGCAGTTACGGCACTGAAGCTTTCTTT | CASSYGTEAFF
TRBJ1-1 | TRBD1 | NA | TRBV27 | TGTGCCAGCAGTTCAGCTCTGGGACAGAGCCTTGAAGCTTTCTTT | CASSSALGQSLEAFF
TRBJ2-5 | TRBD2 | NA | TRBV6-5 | TGTGCAGTCGGCGGGAGGGGTCCGGAGACCCAGTACTTC | CAVGGRGPETQYF